This T cell receptor beta chain came from a study of blood T cell repertoires in COVID-19. Study-level information: COVID-19 samples, acute and convalescent, were from the United States, Italy and Spain. Sources were T cells, B-cell-depleted T cells, or PBMCs; the material itself was cDNA or gDNA.

Authors' analysis steps: Amplification from reference gene primers served as the basis for estimated nucleated cell counts. Method: immunoSEQ multiplex PCR; TCRdb's copy keeps in-frame clones and lacks some. V and J calls and clone size follow that table, whereas D and trimming were derived from the DNA. The table lists approximately 180,000 clones, 87% of them singletons. CDR1 and CDR2 from the germline V gene are LNHDA and SQIVND (reference sequence). The CDR3 is 12 residues long. V was clipped by 4 bases and J by 7 bases, with 10 bases between them. This clonotype was sampled from a woman between 45 and 65 years old with acute or convalescent COVID-19. Input material: peripheral blood. The V call is TRBV19, the J call TRBJ2-5, with D perhaps TRBD2 (5 bases). Here the CDR3 DNA reads TGTGCCAGTAGTAAGGGCAGCGGGACCCAGTACTTC. Residues: CASSKGSGTQYF.